The 31 T cell receptor beta chains below all came from one sample that was sequenced in a study of shared clonotypes between healthy human individuals. Profiling relied on immunoSEQ multiplex PCR, and the TCRdb table lists in-frame clones only, not all of them. The data show some 2.1 million clones, roughly 95% seen once. Naivety among CD8 cells was defined by CD45RO negativity and positive CCR7 selection, thereby excluding terminally differentiated effector memory CD45RA+ cells. Sequencing used naive CD8+ T cells sorted from blood. The receptors were gathered from a man aged 18 to 30 in good health.

This chain links TRBV13 with TRBJ2-7; the match to TRBD2 covers 10 bases. The ends lost 2 bases at V and 0 bases at J; junction bases unmatched: 16. Germline V gene data show CDR1 as PRHDT and CDR2 as FYEKMQ (reference sequence). The CDR3 sequence is 20 residues long. The CDR3, as DNA: TGTGCCAGCAGCTTAAGCCTTTTCGGGCTAGCGGGGGAGAGCTCCTACGAGCAGTACTTC. Residues: CASSLSLFGLAGESSYEQYF.

The J gene is TRBJ1-1, the V gene TRBV5-6, with TRBD1 matching 7 bases. CDR1 is SGHDT, CDR2 YYEEEE, per germline. The trim removed 0 bases at V and 2 bases at J, leaving 4 bases unmatched. The CDR3 has 15 amino acids. For the CDR3, the DNA is TGTGCCAGCAGCTTGGCCGGGACAGTTAACACTGAAGCTTTCTTT. Translating gives CASSLAGTVNTEAFF.

This chain joins TRBV6-5 and TRBJ1-2; D ambiguous. V gave up 6 bases and J gave up 4 bases, with 12 bases separating them. The CDR3 is 13 residues long. Per germline, CDR1 MNHEY and CDR2 SVGAGI. CDR3 DNA sequence: TGTGCCAGCAGCCTTTCTTGGAGCTATGGCTACACCTTC. Protein: CASSLSWSYGYTF.

With respect to this clone: This CDR3 is also generated by other DNA sequences in the sample. The DNA of the CDR3 is TGTGCCAGCAGTGGACTAGCGGGGAACACCGGGGAGCTGTTTTTT. This gives the protein CASSGLAGNTGELFF. The genes are TRBV9 and TRBJ2-2; 11 bases line up with TRBD2. The CDR3 has 15 amino acids. Trimming at V came to 5 bases and at J to 1 base, leaving 1 base not matched to a gene. Germline V lookup: CDR1 SGDLS, CDR2 YYNGEE. The whole variable domain, filled in from reference TRBV9 and TRBJ2-2, reads DSGVTQTPKHLITATGQRVTLRCSPRSGDLSVYWYQQSLDQGLQFLIQYYNGEERAKGNILERFSAQQFPDLHSELNLSSLELGDSALYFCASSGLAGNTGELFFGEGSRLTVL.

The sample holds one count of this clone. The rearrangement uses TRBV7-6 and TRBJ2-1; D gene ambiguous. Germline CDR1 and CDR2: SGHVS and FNYEAQ. Trimming stripped 5 bases from V and 3 bases from J, with 17 bases between. The CDR3 is made up of 16 amino acids. CDR3 in DNA: TGTGCCAGCAGCCCCCGGCTGGGTGAGCTCTACAATGAGCAGTTCTTC. Translation: CASSPRLGELYNEQFF.

The chain is built from TRBV10-3 and TRBJ1-1; D unclear. From germline, CDR1 is ENHRY and CDR2 SYGVKD. The V end lost 0 bases, the J end lost 1 base, and 6 bases lay between the germline ends. The CDR3 is made up of 14 amino acids. In nucleotides, the CDR3 is TGTGCCATCAGTGAGTCCAGCCAGAACACTGAAGCTTTCTTT. Encoded protein: CAISESSQNTEAFF.

This clone was counted a single time. The J gene is TRBJ2-5, the V gene TRBV6-5; D is perhaps TRBD2 (6 bases). V dropped 2 bases and J dropped 11 bases, with 18 bases sitting between them. This CDR3 is 14 amino acids long. The germline CDR1 and CDR2 sequences are MNHEY and SVGAGI. For the CDR3, the DNA is TGTGCCAGCAGTTACGGAGGGGAAAGGGACGGGCAGTACTTC. Translation: CASSYGGERDGQYF.

As DNA, the CDR3 is TGCGCCAGCAGCCCAACCATCGCGGGAGAAGCAGATACGCAGTATTTT. This translates into CASSPTIAGEADTQYF. The V and J genes are TRBV4-1 and TRBJ2-3, with TRBD2 matching 7 bases. The CDR3 length is 16 residues. With V trimmed by 4 bases and J by 4 bases, 11 bases remained unmatched. CDR1 is MGHRA, CDR2 YSYEKL, per germline.

This sequence joins TRBV27 and TRBJ2-7; no clear D. The CDR3 loop spans 14 amino acids. The V end lost 2 bases, the J end lost 3 bases, and 11 bases lay between the germline ends. From germline, CDR1 is MNHEY and CDR2 SMNVEV (reference sequence). CDR3 DNA sequence: TGTGCCAGCAGTTTACTCATGAGTGACTACGAGCAGTACTTC. The encoded protein is CASSLLMSDYEQYF.

This clone has more than one count but fewer than ten. The chain uses TRBV28 and TRBJ1-5; 8 nucleotides line up with TRBD1. With 4 bases clipped from V and 5 bases from J, the junction kept 4 bases outside the gene matches. CDR1 is MDHEN, CDR2 SYDVKM, per germline. The CDR3 extends over 14 amino acids. The DNA for the CDR3 is TGTGCCAGCAGTTCCCAGGGGGCGCATCAGCCCCAGCATTTT. It specifies CASSSQGAHQPQHF.

The J gene is TRBJ2-7, the V gene TRBV11-2; 8 nucleotides line up with TRBD1. The CDR3 is 14 amino acids. CDR1 is SGHAT and CDR2 is FQNNGV in the germline V gene. The J segment lost 2 bases and the V segment lost 5 bases, leaving 5 bases of the junction unmatched. In DNA form, the CDR3 reads TGTGCCAGCAGCCAAAGGACAGGGCCCTACGAGCAGTACTTC. Its protein is CASSQRTGPYEQYF. Drawing the rest from reference TRBV11-2 and TRBJ2-7, the complete variable domain is EAGVAQSPRYKIIEKRQSVAFWCNPISGHATLYWYQQILGQGPKLLIQFQNNGVVDDSQLPKDRFSAERLKGVDSTLKIQPAKLEDSAVYLCASSQRTGPYEQYFGPGTRLTVT.

This clone showed up just a few times. The rearrangement joins TRBV11-2 to TRBJ2-4, with 13 bases lining up with TRBD2. Looked up from germline, CDR1 is SGHAT and CDR2 is FQNNGV. The CDR3 runs 15 residues. Trimming cost V 6 bases and J 5 bases; bases outside gene matches: 4. CDR3 in amino acids: CASRIGLAGENIQYF. As DNA, the CDR3 is TGTGCCAGCAGGATTGGACTAGCGGGAGAAAACATTCAGTACTTC.

This clone was detected only once. This rearrangement joins TRBV27 to TRBJ1-1; no firm D call. Germline CDR1 and CDR2: MNHEY and SMNVEV (reference sequence). Between the trimmed V and J ends, which lost 7 bases and 1 base, there was a span of 7 bases. The CDR3 has 12 residues. In DNA, the CDR3 is TGTGCCAGCAAGCTGGGGAACACTGAAGCTTTCTTT. It yields the protein CASKLGNTEAFF.

The chain joins TRBV6-6 to TRBJ1-2, with no clear D. Trimming pared 8 bases from V and 0 bases from J, leaving 10 bases between. This CDR3 has 13 amino acids. Germline V gene sequence: CDR1 MNHNY, CDR2 SVGAGI (reference sequence). The CDR3 nucleotides read TGTGCCAGCGGAGGGTATTCTAACTATGGCTACACCTTC. This gives the protein CASGGYSNYGYTF.

This chain uses TRBV7-8 with TRBJ2-2; D perhaps matches TRBD1 (5 bases). The germline V and J ends were trimmed by 1 base and 3 bases, with 9 bases remaining between them. The CDR3 spans 15 residues. The germline gives CDR1 SGHVS, CDR2 FQNEAQ. CDR3 in amino acids: CASSLVQGHTGELFF. In DNA, the CDR3 is TGTGCCAGCAGCTTAGTTCAGGGTCACACCGGGGAGCTGTTTTTT. The whole variable domain, filled in from reference TRBV7-8 and TRBJ2-2, reads GAGVSQSPRYKVAKRGQDVALRCDPISGHVSLFWYQQALGQGPEFLTYFQNEAQLDKSGLPSDRFFAERPEGSVSTLKIQRTQQEDSAVYLCASSLVQGHTGELFFGEGSRLTVL.

This sequence joins TRBV9 and TRBJ1-1, with D possibly TRBD1 on 5 matching bases. CDR1 and CDR2 (germline): SGDLS, YYNGEE. The CDR3 is made up of 13 amino acids. The V and J ends lost 0 bases and 10 bases respectively, with 13 bases between them. The CDR3 loop reads CASSVGGGTAAFF. The CDR3 nucleotides read TGTGCCAGCAGCGTAGGAGGTGGGACGGCAGCTTTCTTT.

V and J are TRBV7-8 and TRBJ2-1, with 9 nucleotides matching TRBD1. V shed 4 bases and J 9 bases; nucleotides not matched to a gene: 4. The CDR3 runs to 13 residues. Germline V gene data show CDR1 as SGHVS and CDR2 as FQNEAQ. The CDR3 DNA sequence: TGTGCCAGCAGCTCACAGGGGGCGGGTGAGCAGTTCTTC. It specifies CASSSQGAGEQFF.

The chain uses TRBV30 and TRBJ1-1; D remains ambiguous. CDR1 and CDR2 from the germline V gene are GTSNPN and SVGIG (reference sequence). The CDR3 consists of 11 residues. V lost 3 bases and J lost 6, with 8 bases in between. CDR3 sequence: CAWRDQPEAFF. CDR3 nucleotide sequence: TGTGCCTGGAGGGACCAACCTGAAGCTTTCTTT.

The rearrangement joins TRBV29-1 to TRBJ2-2; D tentatively reads TRBD1 or TRBD2 (5 bases each). Looked up from germline, CDR1 is SQVTM and CDR2 is ANQGSEA. The ends were cut back, 0 bases at V and 3 bases at J, with 17 bases in the middle. This CDR3 spans 17 amino acids. The CDR3 DNA reads TGCAGCGTTGAAGAGCAGGGTCGGGGTTTGGACACCGGGGAGCTGTTTTTT. Its protein is CSVEEQGRGLDTGELFF.

This chain links TRBV5-1 with TRBJ1-2; D is perhaps TRBD1 (6 bases). The CDR3 is made up of 13 amino acids. The V end lost 0 bases, the J end lost 6 bases, and 9 bases lay between the germline ends. Per germline, CDR1 SGHRS and CDR2 YFSETQ. The CDR3 loop is CASSLEYRDGYTF. DNA of the CDR3: TGCGCCAGCAGCTTGGAGTACAGGGATGGCTACACCTTC.

The chain uses TRBV4-1 and TRBJ1-3; no reliable D call. The ends were cut back, 0 bases at V and 0 bases at J, with 18 bases in the middle. Germline lookup yields CDR1 MGHRA and CDR2 YSYEKL. The CDR3 spans 19 residues. As DNA, the CDR3 is TGCGCCAGCAGCCAAGATTATTCAGGTTGGTTCCTCTCTGGAAACACCATATATTTT. It is translated as CASSQDYSGWFLSGNTIYF.

The rearrangement joins TRBV29-1 to TRBJ2-7, with 9 bases matching TRBD1. Trimming took 6 bases from V and 3 from J; bases not matched to a gene: 9. The CDR3 contains 14 residues. CDR1 and CDR2 (germline): SQVTM, ANQGSEA. The CDR3 region has the DNA TGCAGCGTGGCCGGGACAGGGTCAGGCTACGAGCAGTACTTC. It specifies CSVAGTGSGYEQYF.

This clone was found once. This chain connects TRBV29-1 to TRBJ2-7; possibly TRBD1 or TRBD2 for D (5 bases each). Trimming shortened V by 4 bases and J by 7 bases, and 17 bases separated the two germline ends. CDR1 and CDR2 (germline): SQVTM, ANQGSEA. The CDR3 length is 13 residues. In nucleotides, the CDR3 is TGCAGCGTTGTAACGGGGACGTGGGAAGAGCAGTACTTC. This encodes CSVVTGTWEEQYF.

The J gene is TRBJ1-2, the V gene TRBV5-4; D is perhaps TRBD1 (5 bases). Germline loops: CDR1 SGHNT, CDR2 YYREEE (reference sequence). The CDR3 sequence is 11 residues long. Trimming removed 3 bases at V and 6 bases at J, with 6 bases between. Here the CDR3 DNA reads TGTGCCAGCAGCTCAGGGAATGGCTACACCTTC. The encoded protein is CASSSGNGYTF.

The genes are TRBV6-4 and TRBJ1-6; D ambiguous. Germline CDR1 MRHNA, CDR2 SNTAGT. The CDR3 loop spans 14 amino acids. Trimming took off 2 bases at V and 6 bases at J, with 8 bases between the two ends. CDR3 nucleotide sequence: TGTGCCAGCAGTGACAGGGCGGGTAATTCACCCCTCCACTTT. Its translation is CASSDRAGNSPLHF.

Written as DNA, the CDR3 is TGTGCCAGCAGCCCTGGAAGCGGATTAGGATTGGAGACCCAGTACTTC. This encodes CASSPGSGLGLETQYF. The chain has TRBV5-6 and TRBJ2-5, with a tentative D call TRBD2 (5 bases). There are 16 residues in the CDR3. Per the germline V gene, CDR1 is SGHDT and CDR2 is YYEEEE. V was trimmed by 4 bases and J by 5 bases, leaving 21 bases between them.

This chain links TRBV7-6 with TRBJ2-1, with 7 bases that match TRBD1. With 1 base clipped from V and 7 bases from J, the junction kept 13 bases outside the gene matches. The CDR3 sequence is 17 residues long. Germline V gene sequence: CDR1 SGHVS, CDR2 FNYEAQ. CDR3 nucleotide sequence: TGTGCCAGCAGCTTAGGTCAGGGGGAACACGGGGAGAATGAGCAGTTCTTC. This sequence encodes CASSLGQGEHGENEQFF.

As concerns this clone: Other nucleotide sequences in the sample specify the same CDR3. The CDR3 protein is CASSLAGGGYGYTF. For the CDR3, the DNA is TGTGCCAGCAGTTTAGCCGGGGGTGGCTATGGCTACACCTTC. This chain uses TRBV27 with TRBJ1-2; the D gene is possibly TRBD1 (5 bases). The germline CDR1 and CDR2 sequences are MNHEY and SMNVEV (reference sequence). There are 14 residues in the CDR3. Trimming shortened V by 2 bases and J by 4 bases, and 11 bases separated the two germline ends.

The rearrangement links TRBV7-9 to TRBJ1-4, with 8 bases fitting TRBD1. The CDR3 covers 17 residues. V dropped 4 bases and J dropped 14; count of bases not matched to a gene: 21. From germline, CDR1 is SEHNR and CDR2 FQNEAQ (reference sequence). As DNA, the CDR3 is TGTGCCAGCAGCTCGCCAACGGACAGGGCCTTCGAAACGTTGCTGTTTTTT. Its protein product is CASSSPTDRAFETLLFF.

The chain uses TRBV28 and TRBJ1-6; 8 bases line up with TRBD1. J was trimmed by 10 bases and V by 3 bases; bases with no gene match: 8. The length of the CDR3 is 15 residues. Germline V gene sequence: CDR1 MDHEN, CDR2 SYDVKM. CDR3 region: CASSFLDRDNSPLHF. CDR3 nucleotide sequence: TGTGCCAGCAGTTTCCTGGACAGGGACAACTCACCCCTCCACTTT. The full variable domain, rest sourced from reference TRBV28 and TRBJ1-6, is DVKVTQSSRYLVKRTGEKVFLECVQDMDHENMFWYRQDPGLGLRLIYFSYDVKMKEKGDIPEGYSVSREKKERFSLILESASTNQTSMYLCASSFLDRDNSPLHFGNGTRLTVT.

The gene calls are TRBV28 and TRBJ2-5; D call uncertain. V dropped 6 bases and J dropped 0 bases, with 8 bases sitting between them. Per germline, CDR1 MDHEN and CDR2 SYDVKM. The CDR3 is 13 residues long. In DNA, the CDR3 is TGTGCCAGCAGCCAGCATTACCAAGAGACCCAGTACTTC. Translated: CASSQHYQETQYF.